The clone carrying this T cell receptor beta chain was seen once. This specimen comes from a study of control samples from healthy donors and cancer patients. The data were produced by immunoSEQ multiplex PCR, yet TCRdb's version contains in-frame clones alone and is incomplete. This table has roughly 30,000 clones, nearly 90% appearing once. The germline V gene has CDR1 SGHRS and CDR2 YFSETQ. The CDR3 runs 16 residues. The V end lost 0 bases, the J end lost 2 bases, and 11 bases lay between the germline ends. Sequenced sample: formalin-fixed, paraffin-embedded tissue. The chain couples TRBV5-1 to TRBJ2-2; D not certain. The origin of this receptor is a female donor with melanoma. CDR3: CASSLGGNLNTGELFF. The CDR3 DNA sequence: TGCGCCAGCAGCTTGGGAGGAAATTTAAACACCGGGGAGCTGTTTTTT.